The present entry profiles one T cell receptor beta chain with its context. Its antigen is currently unknown. The entry originates in a study of cytomegalovirus exposure and HLA in healthy donors. Overall study findings and caveats: CMV antigen specificity was confirmed in vitro for a few CMV-associated chains. Earlier results showed most TCR beta V segments being productive about 87% or about 30% of the time.

This PCR relied on a set of 60 Vbeta primers and 13 Jbeta primers. This table comes from immunoSEQ multiplex PCR, and its TCRdb copy is limited to in-frame clones, with some not included. Among 120,000 or so clones listed, approximately 72% were seen once. Each of the donors was a healthy bone marrow donor. The CDR3 runs to 14 residues. V was shortened by 0 bases and J by 3 bases, with 7 bases between the two germline ends. Germline CDR1 and CDR2: SGHRS and YFSETQ. The material sequenced was PBMCs. V is TRBV5-1 and J is TRBJ1-3; D unclear. The TCR was taken from a man between 18 and 29 years old in good health and CMV-seronegative. This CDR3 reads CASSLGQFGNTIYF. In DNA form, the CDR3 reads TGCGCCAGCAGCTTGGGTCAGTTTGGAAACACCATATATTTT. Full variable domain (missing parts from reference TRBV5-1 and TRBJ1-3): KAGVTQTPRYLIKTRGQQVTLSCSPISGHRSVSWYQQTPGQGLQFLFEYFSETQRNKGNFPGRFSGRQFSNSRSEMNVSTLELGDSALYLCASSLGQFGNTIYFGEGSWLTVV.